The clone carrying this TCR beta chain occurred many times. Using a J-beta primer mix together with a sample-barcoded 5' primer, a second PCR was run for roughly 7 to 12 cycles. TCRdb recomputed calls from the 5' RACE reads with MiXCR, one row per CDR3 protein. This table has some 940,000 distinct CDR3 sequences, about 29% appearing once. The source of the sample is a study of blood T cells in healthy people across ages. CDR3 size: 16 residues. V lost 6 bases, J lost 0 bases, and 7 bases stayed unmatched. Germline lookup yields CDR1 MNHNY and CDR2 SVGAGI (reference sequence). The data also belong to a second study, concerning T cells of mothers and their children.

The TCR originated in a woman between 40 and 55 years old in good health. This chain uses TRBV6-6 with TRBJ2-1; 8 nucleotides agree with TRBD2. The sequencing sample was made of blood. In DNA, the CDR3 is TGTGCCAGCAGCTTAGGAGGGACTAGCTCCTACAATGAGCAGTTCTTC. Amino acids: CASSLGGTSSYNEQFF.